This TCR beta chain was found in a study of blood T cell repertoires in COVID-19. Study-wide context: Donors in the United States, Italy and Spain gave samples during acute or convalescent COVID-19. The analysed material was cDNA or gDNA that came from T cells, B-cell-depleted T cells, or PBMCs.

In germline, CDR1 is SNHLY, CDR2 FYNNEI. After removal of 7 bases from V and 7 bases from J, the junction contained 5 bases not matched to a gene. This CDR3 is built from 12 residues. In the original processing: Reference gene primers were amplified, and this amplification served to estimate nucleated cell counts. Assay: immunoSEQ multiplex PCR; the TCRdb copy retains only in-frame clones and omits some. Clone size and the V and J calls come from that table; the DNA yielded D and trimming. This sample has about 150,000 clones, with approximately 91% found just once. The sequence came from a human donor in a cohort sampled during active COVID-19. Sequencing was performed on peripheral blood. The chain carries TRBV2 and TRBJ2-5, with 8 bases identical to TRBD2. The CDR3 DNA follows: TGTGCCAGCACACTAGCGGCTCCGACCCAGTACTTC. It is translated as CASTLAAPTQYF.